At least ten counts were recorded for the clone carrying this T cell receptor beta chain. This sample was included in a study of Graves' ophthalmopathy and Graves' hyperthyroidism. CDR1 and CDR2 (germline): MGHDK, SYGVNS. The CDR3 is 16 amino acids. V lost 3 bases to trimming and J lost 4 bases; unmatched junction nucleotides: 11. Beta-chain TCR CDR3 regions were amplified from RNA transcripts. RT-PCR was first run with HTBI primers, then multiplex PCR in a second round. Each CDR3 protein is one row after TCRdb ran MiXCR on the multiplex PCR reads. This table holds about 370,000 distinct CDR3 sequences, approximately 17% found once.

Material for sequencing was peripheral blood. The J gene is TRBJ1-1, the V gene TRBV25-1, with TRBD1 identical over 7 bases. The TCR was taken from an adult woman with stable Graves' hyperthyroidism. CDR3 DNA: TGTGCCAGCAGTGACCTCACAGGGGCCGTGGGCACTGAAGCTTTCTTT. It codes for CASSDLTGAVGTEAFF.